This T cell receptor beta chain was retrieved from a study of cytomegalovirus exposure and HLA in healthy donors. The PCR contained 60 Vbeta and 13 Jbeta primers. TCRdb's copy holds only in-frame clones and misses some; the assay was immunoSEQ multiplex PCR. This table holds about 160,000 clones, about four fifths found once. The sequence was collected from a man aged 30 to 45 in good health and CMV-seronegative. The sequenced sample was PBMCs.

In DNA, the CDR3 is TGTGCCAGCAGTTTGGGGGAGGTTGGCTATGGCTACACCTTC. It translates to CASSLGEVGYGYTF. V and J are TRBV28 and TRBJ1-2; possibly TRBD1 for D (5 bases). In germline, CDR1 is MDHEN, CDR2 SYDVKM. The length of the CDR3 is 14 residues. With 3 bases removed from V and 4 bases from J, the gap between germline ends came to 12 bases.